This TCR beta chain was recovered during a study of post-analysis software for immune sequencing data. Study outcomes and limitations: Higher frequency in patients than in controls was seen for about five TRBV segments, with TRBV5-6, TRBV5-1 and TRBV20-1 among them.

This clonotype occurred a few times. Its antigen is currently unknown. Trimming at V came to 1 base and at J to 2 bases, leaving 3 bases not matched to a gene. The CDR3 has 14 amino acids. The germline CDR1 and CDR2 sequences are SQVTM and ANQGSEA. Sequencing libraries made from TCR beta cDNA carried unique molecular identifiers. TCRdb passed the PCR reads through MiXCR, listing each CDR3 protein once. The table shows about 500,000 distinct CDR3 sequences, with around 40% occurring only once. The sequenced sample consisted of blood. V gene TRBV29-1 combines with J gene TRBJ1-1; TRBD1 matches 8 bases. This TCR was sampled from a girl aged 5 to 17 with multiple sclerosis. In nucleotides, the CDR3 is TGCAGCGTTGAAGTCCAGGGGGCCAACACTGAAGCTTTCTTT. Encoded protein: CSVEVQGANTEAFF.